The 17 T cell receptor beta chains below come from one sample, sequenced in a study of T cell clusters in autoimmune cytopenias. TRB amplification used approximately 250 ng of peripheral blood genomic DNA. TRB rearrangements were amplified by touch-down multiplex PCR with mixed TRB-A/B primers. Using the multiplex PCR reads, TCRdb records one entry per CDR3 protein without DNA. With more than 3,000 distinct CDR3 sequences in the sample, the ten largest clones hold approximately 14%. Source material: peripheral blood. The receptors here all came from a human donor with an autoimmune cytopenia or autoimmune hepatitis (not recorded which).

This clonotype is medium-sized by frequency. The chain carries TRBV19 and TRBJ2-5; TCRdb outputs TRBD2, but without DNA this stays unchecked. Germline-derived CDR1 and CDR2 are LNHDA and SQIVND (reference sequence). There are 15 residues in the CDR3. CDR3 region: CASIATGRAGETQYF.

The chain is built from TRBV11-2 and TRBJ1-3; TCRdb selects TRBD1, and the lack of DNA leaves this call unchecked. This CDR3 is built from 18 residues. CDR1 is SGHAT and CDR2 is FQNNGV in the germline V gene. The CDR3 is CASSRRDREMSSGNTIYF.

This rearrangement joins TRBV6-1 to TRBJ2-3; TCRdb indicates TRBD2, and absent DNA this call remains unverified. This CDR3 comprises 15 residues. Looked up from germline, CDR1 is MNHNS and CDR2 is SASEGT. The CDR3 sequence: CASSALAGSTDTQYF.

Its frequency marks this clonotype as medium-sized. The chain recombines TRBV30 with TRBJ2-5; TCRdb lists TRBD2, though no DNA is available to test this call. CDR1 is GTSNPN, CDR2 SVGIG, per germline (reference sequence). The CDR3 spans 13 residues. CDR3 sequence reads: CAWKTAGAETQYF. Together with reference TRBV30 and TRBJ2-5, the CDR3 gives the full variable domain: SQTIHQWPATLVQPVGSPLSLECTVEGTSNPNLYWYRQAAGRGLQLLFYSVGIGQISSEVPQNLSASRPQDRQFILSSKKLLLSDSGFYLCAWKTAGAETQYFGPGTRLLVL.

This clonotype is called medium-sized based on its frequency. This chain links TRBV5-6 with TRBJ2-2. The CDR3 is 14 amino acids. CDR1 and CDR2 from the germline V gene are SGHDT and YYEEEE. The CDR3 protein is CASSLGRNTGELFF.

According to its frequency, this clonotype is medium-sized. The V call is TRBV30, the J call TRBJ2-2; TCRdb returns TRBD2, unconfirmable since there is no DNA. The germline gives CDR1 GTSNPN, CDR2 SVGIG (reference sequence). This CDR3 has 18 amino acids. CDR3 protein: CAWSVRALAGVSTGELFF. The full variable domain, in which reference TRBV30 and TRBJ2-2 provide the parts outside the CDR3, is SQTIHQWPATLVQPVGSPLSLECTVEGTSNPNLYWYRQAAGRGLQLLFYSVGIGQISSEVPQNLSASRPQDRQFILSSKKLLLSDSGFYLCAWSVRALAGVSTGELFFGEGSRLTVL.

The CDR3 spells CASSPTGTGESSPLHF. This chain uses TRBV18 with TRBJ1-6; TCRdb's assignment of TRBD1 cannot be checked, as there is no DNA. In germline, CDR1 is KGHSH, CDR2 LQKENI. The CDR3 totals 16 residues.

The chain links TRBV12-3 or TRBV12-4 to TRBJ2-1; the TCRdb D gene call, TRBD2, has no DNA to confirm it. The CDR3 extends over 13 amino acids. The CDR3 here is CASSLTSENEQFF.

V and J are TRBV6-4 and TRBJ2-1; the TCRdb call, TRBD2, lacks DNA for checking. CDR1 is MRHNA, CDR2 SNTAGT, per germline. This CDR3 spans 12 amino acids. CDR3 region: CASSAQGGEQFF.

This clonotype is identified as medium-sized from frequency. The chain has TRBV29-1 and TRBJ1-1; the D call of TRBD1 rests on TCRdb alone, since no DNA is present to check it. The CDR3 loop spans 13 amino acids. Germline V gene data show CDR1 as SQVTM and CDR2 as ANQGSEA. The CDR3 sequence is CSGLMGGNTEAFF.

This CDR3 is CASSISHRDLLSYNSPLHF. The chain has TRBV19 and TRBJ1-6; as DNA is missing, the TRBD1 call by TCRdb cannot be tested. Germline-derived CDR1 and CDR2 are LNHDA and SQIVND (reference sequence). The CDR3 runs to 19 residues.

The chain carries TRBV10-2 and TRBJ2-4. The CDR3 length is 15 residues. The germline CDR1 and CDR2 sequences are WSHSY and SAAADI. This CDR3 reads CASSVVGLAKNIQYF.

The CDR3 region is CSVRPTGQKSGELFF. The genes are TRBV29-1 and TRBJ2-2; TCRdb proposes TRBD1, but this gene call is untestable without DNA. CDR3 length equals 15 residues. Germline assignment: CDR1 SQVTM and CDR2 ANQGSEA.

The rearrangement joins TRBV30 to TRBJ2-1; TCRdb picks TRBD1, but there is no DNA to check that call. This CDR3 has 17 amino acids. CDR1 GTSNPN and CDR2 SVGIG come from the germline V gene (reference sequence). The CDR3 is CAWSVGEWAGVDNEQFF.

This clonotype registers medium-sized (0.01 to 0.1%) by frequency. CDR3 in amino acids: CASPGLTNEKLFF. This chain joins TRBV30 and TRBJ1-4; TCRdb outputs TRBD1, but without DNA this stays unchecked. The germline V gene has CDR1 GTSNPN and CDR2 SVGIG (reference sequence). The CDR3 runs 13 residues.

The genes are TRBV18 and TRBJ2-1. Germline V lookup: CDR1 KGHSH, CDR2 LQKENI. This CDR3 comprises 15 residues. The CDR3 spells CASSPLDSRYNEQFF.

The rearrangement links TRBV27 to TRBJ2-7; TCRdb calls TRBD1, which cannot be checked without DNA. CDR1 MNHEY and CDR2 SMNVEV come from the germline V gene (reference sequence). The CDR3 covers 14 residues. CDR3 sequence: CASRQTGGTYEQYF.